The 25 T cell receptor beta chains in this list originate from one sample, sequenced in a study of molecular identifiers for immune sequencing clone quantification. TCRdb processed the PCR reads anew with MiXCR; each CDR3 protein has one entry. Among over 600,000 distinct CDR3 sequences, 20% were seen once, and the ten largest hold 0.85%. The sample comprised naive CD8+ T cells from blood, with Jurkat cell RNA spiked in. Subset denoted: FACS-sorted CD8+CD4-CCR7+CD45RA+ naive T cells. These receptors were collected from a human donor in good health. Some libraries in this study had Jurkat cell RNA spiked in.

This sequence joins TRBV19 and TRBJ1-5; D call uncertain. This CDR3 comprises 13 residues. V was trimmed by 7 bases and J by 3 bases, leaving 10 bases between them. Germline assignment: CDR1 LNHDA and CDR2 SQIVND (reference sequence). The CDR3 sequence is CASKPYDNQPQHF. CDR3 bases: TGTGCCAGTAAACCTTATGACAATCAGCCCCAGCATTTT.

This clonotype was observed many times. Relative to the germline gene, one junction end is altered; a read error may explain this. The J gene is TRBJ2-7, the V gene TRBV12-3 or TRBV12-4, with D unresolved. This CDR3 has 11 amino acids. For the CDR3, the DNA is TGTGCCAGCAGTTTCGGTGGTGACCAGGATTTC. This encodes CASSFGGDQDF.

Concerning this clonotype itself: Being one base from a much bigger clone, this may be a read error. The CDR3 coding sequence is TGTGCCAGCAGTTCGGGACTCGTCTCCTACGAGCGGTACTTC. This translates into CASSSGLVSYERYF. V and J are TRBV27 and TRBJ2-7, with D perhaps TRBD2 (6 bases). The CDR3 runs 14 residues. CDR1 is MNHEY and CDR2 is SMNVEV in the germline V gene (reference sequence).

As concerns this clonotype: Since a much larger clone is just one base distant, this may be a read error. The chain is built from TRBV30 and TRBJ2-5; D call uncertain. V shed 1 base and J shed 2 bases, with 11 bases lying between them. The CDR3 runs 14 residues. Germline loops: CDR1 GTSNPN, CDR2 SVGIG (reference sequence). The CDR3 protein is CAWSASVRQETQYF. The CDR3 bases are TGTGCCTGGAGTGCAAGCGTAAGACAAGAGACCCAGTACTTC.

As for this clonotype: Possible read error: a much larger clone is one base away. The rearrangement joins TRBV4-3 to TRBJ2-7, with D possibly called TRBD1 or TRBD2 (6 bases each). Germline V gives CDR1 LGHNA, CDR2 YSLEER. Deletions cut 1 base from V and 4 bases from J, with 14 bases between. This CDR3 comprises 15 residues. The CDR3 DNA sequence: TGCGCCAGCAGCCAAGCCATCGGAGGGGGGTACGAGCAGTACTTC. Residues: CASSQAIGGGYEQYF.

This clonotype was found a few times. This chain joins TRBV3-1 and TRBJ2-2, with TRBD2 matching over 12 bases. The CDR3 extends over 18 amino acids. Germline CDR1 reads LGHDT; CDR2 reads YNNKEL (reference sequence). Germline trimming cut 6 bases from V and 5 bases from J; bases unmatched to any gene: 13. The CDR3 DNA reads as TGTGCCAGCAGTCATGTTTCTAGCGGGGGGGCCCGGACCGGGGAGCTGTTTTTT. Amino acids: CASSHVSSGGARTGELFF. The whole variable domain, remainder taken from reference TRBV3-1 and TRBJ2-2, is DTAVSQTPKYLVTQMGNDKSIKCEQNLGHDTMYWYKQDSKKFLKIMFSYNNKELIINETVPNRFSPKSPDKAHLNLHINSLELGDSAVYFCASSHVSSGGARTGELFFGEGSRLTVL.

Comments on this clonotype: A much larger clone lies one base from this, so it may be a read error. The rearrangement links TRBV5-1 to TRBJ1-6; the D is unclear. This CDR3 comprises 15 residues. From germline, CDR1 is SGHRS and CDR2 YFSETQ. The V end was cut by 7 bases, the J end by 0 bases, with 11 bases between. The chain's CDR3 is CASCHGRSYNSPLHF. The DNA for the CDR3 is TGCGCCAGCTGCCATGGACGCTCCTATAATTCACCCCTCCACTTT.

In its sample, this clonotype was seen many times. The chain combines TRBV18 with TRBJ2-3; D is uncertain. Germline CDR1 is KGHSH and CDR2 is LQKENI. Trimming pared 3 bases from V and 0 bases from J, leaving 10 bases between. The length of the CDR3 is 15 residues. CDR3 loop: CASSPQRESTDTQYF. For the CDR3, the DNA is TGTGCCAGCTCACCGCAGCGAGAGAGCACAGATACGCAGTATTTT. Complete variable domain (other parts from reference TRBV18 and TRBJ2-3): NAGVMQNPRHLVRRRGQEARLRCSPMKGHSHVYWYRQLPEEGLKFMVYLQKENIIDESGMPKERFSAEFPKEGPSILRIQQVVRGDSAAYFCASSPQRESTDTQYFGPGTRLTVL.

V usage is TRBV7-6 and J usage is TRBJ2-7; tentatively, D is TRBD1 (5 bases). CDR3 length: 15 residues. In germline, CDR1 is SGHVS, CDR2 FNYEAQ. V dropped 0 bases and J dropped 1 base, with 10 bases sitting between them. The CDR3, as DNA: TGTGCCAGCAGCTTAGCAACAGGCCCTTCCTACGAGCAGTACTTC. Protein product: CASSLATGPSYEQYF.

In regard to this clonotype: A much larger clone differs from this one at a single base, so this may be a read error. The chain links TRBV6-5 to TRBJ2-3, with 11 bases lining up with TRBD2. CDR3 length equals 15 residues. Germline V gene lookup returns CDR1 MNHEY and CDR2 SVGAGI. J lost 4 bases, V lost 8 bases, and 8 bases had no gene match. The CDR3 region is CASGIAGGVADTQYF. The CDR3 nucleotides read TGTGCCAGCGGTATAGCGGGAGGGGTCGCAGATACGCAGTATTTT.

This clonotype has a count of ten or more. The chain recombines TRBV7-2 with TRBJ2-5; D perhaps matches TRBD2 (5 bases). V gave up 2 bases and J gave up 0 bases, with 10 bases separating them. This CDR3 has 15 residues. From germline, CDR1 is SGHTA and CDR2 FQGNSA. Here the CDR3 reads CASSLYAADQETQYF. The CDR3 DNA reads as TGTGCCAGCAGCTTATACGCAGCGGACCAAGAGACCCAGTACTTC. The whole variable domain, remainder taken from reference TRBV7-2 and TRBJ2-5, is GAGVSQSPSNKVTEKGKDVELRCDPISGHTALYWYRQSLGQGLEFLIYFQGNSAPDKSGLPSDRFSAERTGGSVSTLTIQRTQQEDSAVYLCASSLYAADQETQYFGPGTRLLVL.

This clonotype has ten or more counts. The gene calls are TRBV10-3 and TRBJ2-1; D gene uncertain. The CDR3 loop spans 11 amino acids. Germline CDR1 is ENHRY and CDR2 is SYGVKD. V lost 2 bases to trimming and J lost 8 bases, with 4 bases between them. CDR3 sequence reads: CAISERDEQFF. The DNA for the CDR3 is TGTGCCATCAGTGAGAGGGATGAGCAGTTCTTC.

This clonotype was seen repeatedly, ten times or more. The chain couples TRBV5-5 to TRBJ1-1, with D hard to call. The length of the CDR3 is 14 residues. Trimming stripped 0 bases from V and 7 bases from J, with 13 bases between. Per germline, CDR1 SGHKS and CDR2 YYEKEE (reference sequence). CDR3 amino acids: CASSLEGSAVEAFF. CDR3 bases: TGTGCCAGCAGCTTGGAGGGATCCGCAGTTGAAGCTTTCTTT.

The table lists this clonotype with many counts. The chain has TRBV20-1 and TRBJ2-4; TRBD2 matches at 11 bases. The CDR3 sequence is 18 residues long. The V segment lost 2 bases and the J segment 0 bases; nucleotides outside the gene matches: 9. Germline CDR1 reads DFQATT; CDR2 reads SNEGSKA (reference sequence). The CDR3 coding sequence is TGCAGTGCTAGAAGGGGACTAGCGGCCTCTCTAGCCAAAAACATTCAGTACTTC. Translated, it gives CSARRGLAASLAKNIQYF.

This clonotype was counted many times. V and J are TRBV25-1 and TRBJ2-7; D remains unclear. CDR3 size: 11 residues. V was cut by 3 bases and J by 4 bases, with 4 bases left in between. The germline V gene has CDR1 MGHDK and CDR2 SYGVNS. The CDR3 region has the DNA TGTGCCAGCAGTGATTTTTACGAGCAGTACTTC. This gives the protein CASSDFYEQYF.

This clonotype has a count of ten or more. The chain is built from TRBV30 and TRBJ2-7; unclear D gene. The CDR3 consists of 14 residues. Trimming shortened V by 2 bases and J by 3 bases, and 14 bases separated the two germline ends. In germline, CDR1 is GTSNPN, CDR2 SVGIG (reference sequence). CDR3 in DNA: TGTGCCTGGAGTACCCCGGGTTATTACTACGAGCAGTACTTC. Translation gives CAWSTPGYYYEQYF.

This clonotype was recorded many times. The rearrangement links TRBV7-2 to TRBJ2-7; unclear D gene. Trimming stripped 2 bases from V and 6 bases from J, with 11 bases between. Germline V gives CDR1 SGHTA, CDR2 FQGNSA. The CDR3 is 13 amino acids. CDR3 loop: CASSLWTAPEQYF. The CDR3 DNA is TGTGCCAGCAGCTTATGGACGGCCCCCGAGCAGTACTTC.

The chain joins TRBV7-2 to TRBJ2-3; D is uncertain. The CDR3 consists of 15 residues. V was trimmed by 0 bases and J by 1 base, leaving 8 bases between them. Germline V gene sequence: CDR1 SGHTA, CDR2 FQGNSA. The CDR3 region has the DNA TGTGCCAGCAGCTTAGCCTACAGAGGCACAGATACGCAGTATTTT. It specifies CASSLAYRGTDTQYF.

This clonotype was picked up many times. The V call is TRBV7-8, the J call TRBJ2-5; 13 bases are shared with TRBD2. Trimming cost V 5 bases and J 3 bases; bases outside gene matches: 6. This CDR3 spans 16 amino acids. Germline CDR1 SGHVS, CDR2 FQNEAQ. CDR3 loop: CASSPPGTSGEETQYF. CDR3 coding DNA: TGTGCCAGCAGCCCACCCGGGACTAGCGGGGAAGAGACCCAGTACTTC.

This clonotype was seen ten or more times. This chain joins TRBV7-8 and TRBJ2-7; D possibly corresponds to TRBD1 (6 bases). V was shortened by 1 base and J by 4 bases, with 11 bases between the two germline ends. CDR1 SGHVS and CDR2 FQNEAQ come from the germline V gene. The CDR3 is 14 amino acids. Here the CDR3 reads CASSLGDTRYEQYF. The CDR3 coding sequence is TGTGCCAGCAGCTTAGGGGACACCAGGTACGAGCAGTACTTC.

This clonotype has ten or more counts. The CDR3 spells CASSFPGLAASYEQYF. The CDR3 nucleotides read TGTGCCAGCAGTTTCCCCGGACTAGCGGCCTCCTACGAGCAGTACTTC. The V gene is TRBV28, the J gene TRBJ2-7; TRBD2 matches 10 bases. This CDR3 contains 16 residues. Per the germline V gene, CDR1 is MDHEN and CDR2 is SYDVKM. After removal of 3 bases from V and 0 bases from J, the junction contained 5 bases not matched to a gene.

This clonotype occurred many times. The chain couples TRBV7-2 to TRBJ1-1; D is undetermined. The germline CDR1 and CDR2 sequences are SGHTA and FQGNSA. V was trimmed by 2 bases and J by 1 base, leaving 5 bases between them. The CDR3 runs 13 residues. CDR3 protein: CASSLYENTEAFF. CDR3 coding DNA: TGTGCCAGCAGCTTATACGAGAACACTGAAGCTTTCTTT. Supplemented by reference TRBV7-2 and TRBJ1-1, the full variable domain reads GAGVSQSPSNKVTEKGKDVELRCDPISGHTALYWYRQSLGQGLEFLIYFQGNSAPDKSGLPSDRFSAERTGGSVSTLTIQRTQQEDSAVYLCASSLYENTEAFFGQGTRLTVV.

The chain carries TRBV5-4 and TRBJ2-5; TRBD2 aligns across 9 bases. Germline V gives CDR1 SGHNT, CDR2 YYREEE (reference sequence). The length of the CDR3 is 15 residues. With 4 bases clipped from V and 5 bases from J, the junction kept 9 bases outside the gene matches. In DNA, the CDR3 is TGTGCCAGCAGCCCCACGGGACTAGCTCTGGAGACCCAGTACTTC. As protein: CASSPTGLALETQYF.

This clonotype has at least ten counts. The rearrangement joins TRBV9 to TRBJ2-5, with D unresolved. Trimming pared 0 bases from V and 4 bases from J, leaving 13 bases between. This CDR3 contains 15 residues. The V gene's germline CDR1 is SGDLS and CDR2 YYNGEE. The CDR3 sequence: CASSVDVGSRETQYF. CDR3 bases: TGTGCCAGCAGCGTAGATGTAGGATCGCGAGAGACCCAGTACTTC.

This clonotype came up many times. The V gene is TRBV29-1, the J gene TRBJ2-7, with D perhaps assigned TRBD1 or TRBD2 (6 bases each). The CDR3 runs 11 residues. V gave up 7 bases and J gave up 5 bases, with 12 bases separating them. CDR1 and CDR2 from the germline V gene are SQVTM and ANQGSEA. DNA of the CDR3: TGCAGCGGGGGGGCCGGCGACGAGCAGTACTTC. It translates to CSGGAGDEQYF.